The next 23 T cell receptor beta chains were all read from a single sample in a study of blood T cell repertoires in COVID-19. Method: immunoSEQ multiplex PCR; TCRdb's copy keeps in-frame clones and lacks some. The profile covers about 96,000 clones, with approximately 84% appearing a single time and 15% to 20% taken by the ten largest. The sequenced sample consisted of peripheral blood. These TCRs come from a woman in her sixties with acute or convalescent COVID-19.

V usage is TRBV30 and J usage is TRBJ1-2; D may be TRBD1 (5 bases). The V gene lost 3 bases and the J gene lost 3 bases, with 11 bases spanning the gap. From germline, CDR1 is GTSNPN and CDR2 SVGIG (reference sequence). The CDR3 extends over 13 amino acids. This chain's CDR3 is CAWRVRAYYGYTF. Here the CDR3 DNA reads TGTGCCTGGAGGGTCAGGGCGTACTATGGCTACACCTTC.

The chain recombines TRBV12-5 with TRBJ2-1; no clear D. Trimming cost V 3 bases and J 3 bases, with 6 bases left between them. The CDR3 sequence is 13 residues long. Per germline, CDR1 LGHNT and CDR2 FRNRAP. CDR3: CASGFYNYNEQFF. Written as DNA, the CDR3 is TGTGCTAGTGGTTTTTACAACTACAATGAGCAGTTCTTC.

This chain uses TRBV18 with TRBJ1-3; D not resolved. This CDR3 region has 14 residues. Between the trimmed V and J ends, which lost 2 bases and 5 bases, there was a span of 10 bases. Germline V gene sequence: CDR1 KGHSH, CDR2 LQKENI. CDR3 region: CASSPVTSRNTIYF. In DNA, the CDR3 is TGTGCCAGCTCACCAGTGACATCCAGAAACACCATATATTTT.

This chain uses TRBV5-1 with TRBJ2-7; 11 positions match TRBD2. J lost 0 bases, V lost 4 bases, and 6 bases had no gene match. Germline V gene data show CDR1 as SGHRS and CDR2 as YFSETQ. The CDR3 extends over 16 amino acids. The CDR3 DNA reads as TGCGCCAGCAGCGGAGCCGGGACTAGCGGCTCCTACGAGCAGTACTTC. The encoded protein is CASSGAGTSGSYEQYF.

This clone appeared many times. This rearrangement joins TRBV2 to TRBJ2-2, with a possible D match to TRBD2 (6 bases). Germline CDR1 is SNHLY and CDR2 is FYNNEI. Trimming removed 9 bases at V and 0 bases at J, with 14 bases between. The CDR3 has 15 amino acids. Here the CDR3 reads CASSGGVANTGELFF. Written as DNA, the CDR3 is TGTGCCAGTTCCGGAGGGGTTGCGAACACCGGGGAGCTGTTTTTT.

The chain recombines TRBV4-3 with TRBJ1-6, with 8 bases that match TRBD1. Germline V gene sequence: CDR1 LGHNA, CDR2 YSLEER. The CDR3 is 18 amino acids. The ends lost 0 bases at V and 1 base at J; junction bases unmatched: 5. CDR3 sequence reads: CASSQDIQGVSYNSPLHF. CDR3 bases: TGCGCCAGCAGCCAAGATATACAGGGGGTTTCCTATAATTCACCCCTCCACTTT.

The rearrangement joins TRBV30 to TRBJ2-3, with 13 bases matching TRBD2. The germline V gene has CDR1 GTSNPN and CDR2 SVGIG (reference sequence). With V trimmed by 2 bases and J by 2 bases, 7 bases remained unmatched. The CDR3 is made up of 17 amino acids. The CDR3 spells CAWSLWTSGRYTDTQYF. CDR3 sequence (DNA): TGTGCCTGGAGTTTATGGACTAGCGGGAGATACACAGATACGCAGTATTTT. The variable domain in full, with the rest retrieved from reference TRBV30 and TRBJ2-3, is SQTIHQWPATLVQPVGSPLSLECTVEGTSNPNLYWYRQAAGRGLQLLFYSVGIGQISSEVPQNLSASRPQDRQFILSSKKLLLSDSGFYLCAWSLWTSGRYTDTQYFGPGTRLTVL.

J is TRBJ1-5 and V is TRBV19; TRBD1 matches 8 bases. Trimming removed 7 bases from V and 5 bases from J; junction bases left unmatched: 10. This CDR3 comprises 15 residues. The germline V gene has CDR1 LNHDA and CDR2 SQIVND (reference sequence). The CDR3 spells CASTGGQGAYQPQHF. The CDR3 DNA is TGTGCCAGTACAGGTGGGCAGGGGGCTTATCAGCCCCAGCATTTT.

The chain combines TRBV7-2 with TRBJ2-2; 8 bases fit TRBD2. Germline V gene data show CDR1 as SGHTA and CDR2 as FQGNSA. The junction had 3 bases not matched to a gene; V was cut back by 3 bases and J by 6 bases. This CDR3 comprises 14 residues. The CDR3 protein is CASSFPGLAGELFF. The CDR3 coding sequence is TGTGCCAGCAGCTTTCCGGGACTAGCCGGGGAGCTGTTTTTT.

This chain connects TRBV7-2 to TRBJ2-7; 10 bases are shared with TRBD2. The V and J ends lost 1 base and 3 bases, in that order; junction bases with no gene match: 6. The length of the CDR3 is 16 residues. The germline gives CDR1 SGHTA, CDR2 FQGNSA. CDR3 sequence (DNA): TGTGCCAGCAGCTTAGTTCTAGCGGGGGCTTACTACGAGCAGTACTTC. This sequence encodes CASSLVLAGAYYEQYF.

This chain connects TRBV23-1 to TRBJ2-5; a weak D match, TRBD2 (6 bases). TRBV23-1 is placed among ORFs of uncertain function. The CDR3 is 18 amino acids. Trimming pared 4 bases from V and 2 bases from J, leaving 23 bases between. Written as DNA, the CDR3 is TGCGCCAGCAGTCCAGACAATCGGCCGCTAGCGATACAAGAGACCCAGTACTTC. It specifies CASSPDNRPLAIQETQYF.

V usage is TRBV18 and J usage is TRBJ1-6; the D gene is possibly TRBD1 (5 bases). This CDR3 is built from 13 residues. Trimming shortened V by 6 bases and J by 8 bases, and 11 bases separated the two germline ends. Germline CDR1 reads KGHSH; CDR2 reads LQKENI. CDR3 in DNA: TGTGCCAGCTCGCAATCGGGGGATTCACCCCTCCACTTT. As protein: CASSQSGDSPLHF. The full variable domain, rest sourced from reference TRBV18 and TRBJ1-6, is NAGVMQNPRHLVRRRGQEARLRCSPMKGHSHVYWYRQLPEEGLKFMVYLQKENIIDESGMPKERFSAEFPKEGPSILRIQQVVRGDSAAYFCASSQSGDSPLHFGNGTRLTVT.

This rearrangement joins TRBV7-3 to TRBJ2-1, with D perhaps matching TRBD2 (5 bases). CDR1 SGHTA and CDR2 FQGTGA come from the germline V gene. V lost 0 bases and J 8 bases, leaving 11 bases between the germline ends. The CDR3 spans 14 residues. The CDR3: CASSLTGVKDEQFF. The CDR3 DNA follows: TGTGCCAGCAGCTTAACCGGGGTCAAGGATGAGCAGTTCTTC.

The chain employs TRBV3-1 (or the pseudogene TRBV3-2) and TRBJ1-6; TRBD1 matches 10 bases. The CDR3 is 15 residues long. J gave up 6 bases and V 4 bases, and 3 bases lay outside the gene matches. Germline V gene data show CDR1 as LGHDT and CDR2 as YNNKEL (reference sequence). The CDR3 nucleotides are TGTGCCAGCAGCCTACGGGACAGGGGTAATTCACCCCTCCACTTT. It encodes CASSLRDRGNSPLHF.

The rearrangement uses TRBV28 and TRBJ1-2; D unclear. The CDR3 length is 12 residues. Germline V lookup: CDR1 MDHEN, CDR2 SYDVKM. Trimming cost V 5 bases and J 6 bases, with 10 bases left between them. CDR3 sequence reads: CASSESLDGYTF. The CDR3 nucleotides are TGTGCCAGCAGTGAGTCGTTGGATGGCTACACCTTC.

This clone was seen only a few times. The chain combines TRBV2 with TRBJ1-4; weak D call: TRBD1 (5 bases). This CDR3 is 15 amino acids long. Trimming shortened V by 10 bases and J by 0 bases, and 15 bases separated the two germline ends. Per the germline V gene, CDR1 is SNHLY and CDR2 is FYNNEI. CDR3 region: CATSQDLTTNEKLFF. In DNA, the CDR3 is TGTGCCACTTCACAGGATTTAACAACTAATGAAAAACTGTTTTTT. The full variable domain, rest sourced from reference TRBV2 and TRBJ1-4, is EPEVTQTPSHQVTQMGQEVILRCVPISNHLYFYWYRQILGQKVEFLVSFYNNEISEKSEIFDDQFSVERPDGSNFTLKIRSTKLEDSAMYFCATSQDLTTNEKLFFGSGTQLSVL.

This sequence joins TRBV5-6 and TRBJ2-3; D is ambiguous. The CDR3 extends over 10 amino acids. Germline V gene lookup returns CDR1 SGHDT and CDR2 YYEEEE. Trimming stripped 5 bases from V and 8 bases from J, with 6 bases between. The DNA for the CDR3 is TGTGCCAGCAGTCCCGTTACGCAGTATTTT. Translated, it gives CASSPVTQYF. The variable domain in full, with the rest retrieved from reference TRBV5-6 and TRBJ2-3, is DAGVTQSPTHLIKTRGQQVTLRCSPKSGHDTVSWYQQALGQGPQFIFQYYEEEERQRGNFPDRFSGHQFPNYSSELNVNALLLGDSALYLCASSPVTQYFGPGTRLTVL.

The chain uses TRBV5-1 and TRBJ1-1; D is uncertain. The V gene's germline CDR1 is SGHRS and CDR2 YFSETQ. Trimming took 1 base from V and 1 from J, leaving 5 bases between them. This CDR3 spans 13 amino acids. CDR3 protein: CASSLTANTEAFF. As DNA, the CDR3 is TGCGCCAGCAGCTTGACAGCGAACACTGAAGCTTTCTTT.

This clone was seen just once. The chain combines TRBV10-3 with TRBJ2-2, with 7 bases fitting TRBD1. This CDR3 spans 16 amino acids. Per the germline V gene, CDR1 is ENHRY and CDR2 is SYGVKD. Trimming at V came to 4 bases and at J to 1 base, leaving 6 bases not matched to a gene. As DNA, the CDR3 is TGTGCCATCAGTGGGATCGGGACAGAGAACACCGGGGAGCTGTTTTTT. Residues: CAISGIGTENTGELFF.

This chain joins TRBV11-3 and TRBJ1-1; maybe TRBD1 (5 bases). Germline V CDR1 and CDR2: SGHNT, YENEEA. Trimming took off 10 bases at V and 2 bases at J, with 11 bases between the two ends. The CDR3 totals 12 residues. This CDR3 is CATSTGNTEAFF. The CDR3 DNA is TGTGCCACCTCAACAGGAAACACTGAAGCTTTCTTT.

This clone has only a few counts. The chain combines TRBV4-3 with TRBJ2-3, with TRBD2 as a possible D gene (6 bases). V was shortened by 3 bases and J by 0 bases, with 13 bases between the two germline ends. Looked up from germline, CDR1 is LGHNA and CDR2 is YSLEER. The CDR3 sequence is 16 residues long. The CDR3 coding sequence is TGCGCCAGCAGCCAGCGGGACTTCTCTAGCACAGATACGCAGTATTTT. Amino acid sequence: CASSQRDFSSTDTQYF.

The CDR3 DNA reads as TGTGCCAGCAGCGCGACAGGGGCCTCTGGAAACACCATATATTTT. Encoded protein: CASSATGASGNTIYF. J is TRBJ1-3 and V is TRBV9; TRBD1 matches 8 bases. V lost 3 bases and J lost 0; bases outside the gene matches: 2. CDR3 length: 15 residues. Germline V gene data show CDR1 as SGDLS and CDR2 as YYNGEE. The variable domain in full, with the rest retrieved from reference TRBV9 and TRBJ1-3, is DSGVTQTPKHLITATGQRVTLRCSPRSGDLSVYWYQQSLDQGLQFLIQYYNGEERAKGNILERFSAQQFPDLHSELNLSSLELGDSALYFCASSATGASGNTIYFGEGSWLTVV.

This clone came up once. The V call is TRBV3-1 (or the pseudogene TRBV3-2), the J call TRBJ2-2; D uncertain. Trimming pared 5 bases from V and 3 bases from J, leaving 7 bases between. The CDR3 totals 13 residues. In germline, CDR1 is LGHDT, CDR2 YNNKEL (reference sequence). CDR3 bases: TGTGCCAGCAGCTATACTGACACCGGGGAGCTGTTTTTT. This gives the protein CASSYTDTGELFF.